These 31 T cell receptor beta chains were sequenced from one sample in a study of control samples from healthy donors and cancer patients. Assay: immunoSEQ multiplex PCR; the TCRdb copy retains only in-frame clones and omits some. The data hold nearly 200,000 clones, with 91% observed a single time. Input material: blood. The origin of the receptors is a man under 40 in good health.

The chain combines TRBV10-2 with TRBJ2-7; perhaps TRBD1 as D (6 bases). The V gene lost 5 bases and the J gene lost 2 bases, with 13 bases spanning the gap. CDR3 length: 14 amino acids. The germline CDR1 and CDR2 sequences are WSHSY and SAAADI. The chain's CDR3 is CASSPPRDTYEQYF. The CDR3 nucleotides read TGCGCCAGCAGTCCTCCCCGGGACACCTACGAGCAGTACTTC.

V usage is TRBV6-1 and J usage is TRBJ1-2, with D maybe TRBD1 (6 bases). Germline V gene sequence: CDR1 MNHNS, CDR2 SASEGT. Trimming cost V 1 base and J 2 bases, with 11 bases left between them. The length of the CDR3 is 15 residues. The CDR3 loop reads CASSEGGTHNYGYTF. CDR3 nucleotides: TGTGCCAGCAGTGAAGGAGGGACACACAACTATGGCTACACCTTC.

The V gene is TRBV12-5, the J gene TRBJ2-1; perhaps D is TRBD1 or TRBD2 (7 bases each). Germline V gene sequence: CDR1 LGHNT, CDR2 FRNRAP. The CDR3 extends over 14 amino acids. Trimming stripped 1 base from V and 9 bases from J, with 13 bases between. CDR3 coding DNA: TGTGCTAGTGGTTTGGCCAGGGGGGGGTCTGAGCAGTTCTTC. It yields the protein CASGLARGGSEQFF.

The V and J genes are TRBV30 and TRBJ1-2; tentative D call: TRBD1 (5 bases). The V end lost 0 bases, the J end lost 4 bases, and 15 bases lay between the germline ends. The CDR3 length is 15 residues. CDR1 is GTSNPN and CDR2 is SVGIG in the germline V gene (reference sequence). CDR3: CAWSVGLGVGYGYTF. The CDR3 nucleotides read TGTGCCTGGAGTGTGGGGCTGGGAGTAGGCTATGGCTACACCTTC.

This clone was counted only a few times. The rearrangement joins TRBV7-9 to TRBJ2-7, with TRBD1 matching 10 bases. Germline V gives CDR1 SEHNR, CDR2 FQNEAQ (reference sequence). This CDR3 has 16 amino acids. With 4 bases clipped from V and 1 base from J, the junction kept 7 bases outside the gene matches. The CDR3 is CASSYTGTGDSYEQYF. As DNA, the CDR3 is TGTGCCAGCAGCTACACCGGGACAGGGGATTCCTACGAGCAGTACTTC.

This sequence joins TRBV11-3 and TRBJ2-1; 11 nucleotides align to TRBD2. CDR3 length: 15 residues. CDR1 and CDR2 from the germline V gene are SGHNT and YENEEA. V lost 5 bases, J lost 4 bases, and 4 bases stayed unmatched. CDR3 coding DNA: TGTGCCAGCAGCCTGACTAGCGGGGCTTACAATGAGCAGTTCTTC. Amino acid sequence: CASSLTSGAYNEQFF.

The chain combines TRBV5-1 with TRBJ1-6; D unclear. This CDR3 comprises 13 residues. With 0 bases removed from V and 14 bases from J, the gap between germline ends came to 12 bases. Germline assignment: CDR1 SGHRS and CDR2 YFSETQ. This CDR3 reads CASSLAAGGALHF. The CDR3 DNA reads TGCGCCAGCAGCTTGGCCGCCGGTGGGGCCCTCCACTTT. The variable domain in full, completed from reference TRBV5-1 and TRBJ1-6, reads KAGVTQTPRYLIKTRGQQVTLSCSPISGHRSVSWYQQTPGQGLQFLFEYFSETQRNKGNFPGRFSGRQFSNSRSEMNVSTLELGDSALYLCASSLAAGGALHFGNGTRLTVT.

CDR3 residues: CASSIDRERGYTF. The CDR3 DNA reads TGTGCCAGTAGTATTGACAGGGAGCGTGGCTACACCTTC. The J gene is TRBJ1-2, the V gene TRBV19; 7 positions agree with TRBD1. The germline gives CDR1 LNHDA, CDR2 SQIVND (reference sequence). This CDR3 is built from 13 residues. The V gene end was trimmed by 3 bases and the J gene end by 7 bases; junction bases not matched to a gene: 5.

With regard to this clone: Other DNA variants within this sample encode the same CDR3. The chain recombines TRBV6-4 with TRBJ1-5; 7 bases fit TRBD1. The germline CDR1 and CDR2 sequences are MRHNA and SNTAGT. The trim removed 3 bases at V and 4 bases at J, leaving 0 bases unmatched. This CDR3 has 13 amino acids. CDR3 in amino acids: CASSEQGNQPQHF. The CDR3 DNA reads TGTGCCAGCAGTGAACAGGGGAATCAGCCCCAGCATTTT.

The gene calls are TRBV5-6 and TRBJ2-7; maybe TRBD2 (5 bases). CDR1 and CDR2 (germline): SGHDT, YYEEEE. The V and J ends lost 2 bases and 6 bases respectively, with 9 bases between them. This CDR3 has 12 amino acids. The chain's CDR3 is CASSFPGSEQYF. In nucleotides, the CDR3 is TGTGCCAGCAGCTTTCCGGGAAGCGAGCAGTACTTC.

The rearrangement links TRBV21-1 to TRBJ2-1. TRBV21-1 is marked as a pseudogene. The CDR3 length is 14 residues. Here the CDR3 reads CASSKGCSYNEQFF. The CDR3 DNA follows: TGTGCCAGCAGCAAGGGGTGTTCTTACAATGAGCAGTTCTTC.

In its sample, this clone was seen once. The chain joins TRBV5-1 to TRBJ2-6; TRBD1 agrees at 8 bases. In germline, CDR1 is SGHRS, CDR2 YFSETQ. The CDR3 totals 15 residues. V lost 7 bases to trimming and J lost 1 base; unmatched junction nucleotides: 4. This CDR3 reads CASRQGLSGANVLTF. The CDR3 DNA reads TGCGCCAGCCGACAGGGGTTATCTGGGGCCAACGTCCTGACTTTC.

This chain joins TRBV6-5 and TRBJ1-1, with 8 bases identical to TRBD1. This CDR3 has 14 amino acids. Germline CDR1 and CDR2: MNHEY and SVGAGI. The V and J ends lost 2 bases and 5 bases, in that order; junction bases with no gene match: 4. CDR3 in amino acids: CASSYGQGWTEAFF. CDR3 coding DNA: TGTGCCAGCAGTTACGGACAGGGATGGACTGAAGCTTTCTTT.

The chain joins TRBV5-6 to TRBJ2-2, with D tentatively TRBD1 or TRBD2 (7 bases each). Germline lookup yields CDR1 SGHDT and CDR2 YYEEEE. Deletions cut 2 bases from V and 6 bases from J, with 11 bases between. This CDR3 spans 14 amino acids. CDR3 in DNA: TGTGCCAGCAGCTTCCCAGGGGGGGCCGGGGAGCTGTTTTTT. Its translation: CASSFPGGAGELFF.

V usage is TRBV12-5 and J usage is TRBJ2-7; no clear D gene. The CDR3 is 12 residues long. Trimming left V 5 bases short and J 3 bases short, with 8 bases between. The germline V gene has CDR1 LGHNT and CDR2 FRNRAP. The CDR3: CASGLLGYEQYF. CDR3 DNA sequence: TGTGCTAGTGGTCTCCTTGGCTACGAGCAGTACTTC.

This rearrangement joins TRBV29-1 to TRBJ2-3; 8 bases fit TRBD2. Germline values: CDR1 SQVTM, CDR2 ANQGSEA. The J segment lost 11 bases and the V segment lost 0 bases, leaving 7 bases of the junction unmatched. The CDR3 spans 13 residues. CDR3 protein: CSVEDHPAGEQYF. CDR3 DNA: TGCAGCGTTGAAGATCACCCAGCGGGGGAGCAGTATTTT.

The rearrangement joins TRBV11-2 to TRBJ1-2; D possibly corresponds to TRBD1 (5 bases). The germline gives CDR1 SGHAT, CDR2 FQNNGV. V was trimmed by 1 base and J by 0 bases, leaving 12 bases between them. CDR3 length equals 16 residues. CDR3 loop: CASSLAGGGTNYGYTF. CDR3 nucleotides: TGTGCCAGCAGCTTAGCCGGGGGGGGAACTAACTATGGCTACACCTTC.

The CDR3 region is CASSVRIGDEKLFF. CDR3 DNA sequence: TGTGCCAGCAGTGTACGCATCGGGGATGAAAAACTGTTTTTT. This sequence joins TRBV2 and TRBJ1-4, with D unclear. Germline CDR1 SNHLY, CDR2 FYNNEI. Trimming took 4 bases from V and 6 from J, leaving 12 bases between them. The CDR3 runs to 14 residues.

This chain connects TRBV9 to TRBJ2-2; unclear D gene. This CDR3 is built from 13 residues. V lost 2 bases to trimming and J lost 3 bases, with 5 bases between them. Per the germline V gene, CDR1 is SGDLS and CDR2 is YYNGEE. CDR3 protein: CASSVMYTGELFF. The DNA for the CDR3 is TGTGCCAGCAGCGTCATGTACACCGGGGAGCTGTTTTTT.

This chain uses TRBV7-9 with TRBJ2-6, with D hard to call. Germline V lookup: CDR1 SEHNR, CDR2 FQNEAQ (reference sequence). The length of the CDR3 is 16 residues. The V gene lost 5 bases and the J gene lost 1 base, with 12 bases spanning the gap. The CDR3 loop is CASSPTLVSGANVLTF. For the CDR3, the DNA is TGTGCCAGCAGCCCGACGCTCGTTTCTGGGGCCAACGTCCTGACTTTC.

The rearrangement links TRBV10-3 to TRBJ2-1, with TRBD1 identical over 11 bases. Germline V gene data show CDR1 as ENHRY and CDR2 as SYGVKD. This CDR3 region has 15 residues. Trimming removed 4 bases from V and 8 bases from J; junction bases left unmatched: 7. As DNA, the CDR3 is TGTGCCATCAGTGCCCGGACAGGGGGCTTCGATGAGCAGTTCTTC. Encoded protein: CAISARTGGFDEQFF.

V usage is TRBV6-1 and J usage is TRBJ1-1; no clear D. The CDR3 consists of 15 residues. Germline V gene data show CDR1 as MNHNS and CDR2 as SASEGT. V gave up 0 bases and J gave up 1 base, with 9 bases separating them. The CDR3 is CASSEATYTNTEAFF. The CDR3, as DNA: TGTGCCAGCAGTGAAGCCACTTACACGAACACTGAAGCTTTCTTT.

The CDR3 coding sequence is TGTGCCAGCAGTTTAGCCCACGGGAGGGGGTATAATTCACCCCTCCACTTT. Translation: CASSLAHGRGYNSPLHF. The chain carries TRBV27 and TRBJ1-6; tentatively, D is TRBD1 (6 bases). Trimming removed 2 bases at V and 4 bases at J, with 15 bases between. The CDR3 has 17 amino acids. CDR1 is MNHEY, CDR2 SMNVEV, per germline (reference sequence).

This chain joins TRBV15 and TRBJ1-4; D is unresolved. The V end was cut by 0 bases, the J end by 7 bases, with 3 bases between. The germline V gene encodes CDR1 LNHNV and CDR2 YYDKDF (reference sequence). The CDR3 is made up of 12 amino acids. CDR3 DNA sequence: TGTGCCACCAGCAGAGAAGGTGAAAAACTGTTTTTT. Its protein product is CATSREGEKLFF.

The chain recombines TRBV27 with TRBJ1-1; maybe TRBD1 (5 bases). V was clipped by 3 bases and J by 4 bases, with 12 bases between them. The CDR3 sequence is 14 residues long. Germline V gene sequence: CDR1 MNHEY, CDR2 SMNVEV (reference sequence). The CDR3 sequence: CASSFQGFTTEAFF. CDR3 DNA: TGTGCCAGCAGTTTCCAGGGTTTCACCACTGAAGCTTTCTTT.

The gene calls are TRBV10-3 and TRBJ2-7; the D call may be TRBD1 or TRBD2 (5 bases each). V was trimmed by 6 bases and J by 2 bases, leaving 14 bases between them. This CDR3 spans 14 amino acids. The germline gives CDR1 ENHRY, CDR2 SYGVKD. The CDR3 protein is CAIRNRDDTYEQYF. The DNA of the CDR3 is TGTGCCATCAGGAACCGGGACGACACCTACGAGCAGTACTTC.

The V gene is TRBV13, the J gene TRBJ1-2, with 8 positions matching TRBD1. The germline V gene has CDR1 PRHDT and CDR2 FYEKMQ (reference sequence). This CDR3 is 15 amino acids long. V shed 1 base, J shed 8 bases, and the junction held 9 bases outside the gene matches. CDR3 nucleotide sequence: TGTGCCAGCAGCTTAGCCCCCAGGGGGCGAGAAGGCTACACCTTC. Translation gives CASSLAPRGREGYTF. The full variable domain, in which reference TRBV13 and TRBJ1-2 provide the parts outside the CDR3, is AAGVIQSPRHLIKEKRETATLKCYPIPRHDTVYWYQQGPGQDPQFLISFYEKMQSDKGSIPDRFSAQQFSDYHSELNMSSLELGDSALYFCASSLAPRGREGYTFGSGTRLTVV.

V and J are TRBV13 and TRBJ2-4; D not resolved. Germline V CDR1 and CDR2: PRHDT, FYEKMQ (reference sequence). CDR3 length: 13 residues. V lost 5 bases, J lost 1 base, and 6 bases lay in between. The CDR3 coding sequence is TGTGCCAGCAGCATTGGGGCCAAAAACATTCAGTACTTC. It is translated as CASSIGAKNIQYF.

The chain recombines TRBV10-3 with TRBJ1-6; 8 bases fit TRBD1. This CDR3 spans 15 amino acids. Germline V lookup: CDR1 ENHRY, CDR2 SYGVKD. Losses at the gene ends were 6 bases for V and 7 bases for J; bases not matched to a gene: 8. The chain's CDR3 is CAIRGQGSGNSPLHF. Here the CDR3 DNA reads TGTGCCATCAGAGGACAGGGTTCAGGGAATTCACCCCTCCACTTT.

The gene calls are TRBV6-6 and TRBJ2-7, with a possible D match to TRBD1 (6 bases). V lost 2 bases and J 6 bases, leaving 11 bases between the germline ends. The CDR3 spans 13 residues. From germline, CDR1 is MNHNY and CDR2 SVGAGI (reference sequence). CDR3 DNA sequence: TGTGCCAGCAGTTACGTGGCAGGGGTCGAGCAGTACTTC. Translation gives CASSYVAGVEQYF.

The chain is built from TRBV5-1 and TRBJ1-2; D is unclear. Germline CDR1 SGHRS, CDR2 YFSETQ. The CDR3 length is 14 residues. The ends were cut back, 0 bases at V and 2 bases at J, with 8 bases in the middle. The CDR3 DNA reads TGCGCCAGCAGCTTGGATGGCAGAAACTATGGCTACACCTTC. Translating it yields CASSLDGRNYGYTF. The full variable domain, its missing parts supplied by reference TRBV5-1 and TRBJ1-2, is KAGVTQTPRYLIKTRGQQVTLSCSPISGHRSVSWYQQTPGQGLQFLFEYFSETQRNKGNFPGRFSGRQFSNSRSEMNVSTLELGDSALYLCASSLDGRNYGYTFGSGTRLTVV.